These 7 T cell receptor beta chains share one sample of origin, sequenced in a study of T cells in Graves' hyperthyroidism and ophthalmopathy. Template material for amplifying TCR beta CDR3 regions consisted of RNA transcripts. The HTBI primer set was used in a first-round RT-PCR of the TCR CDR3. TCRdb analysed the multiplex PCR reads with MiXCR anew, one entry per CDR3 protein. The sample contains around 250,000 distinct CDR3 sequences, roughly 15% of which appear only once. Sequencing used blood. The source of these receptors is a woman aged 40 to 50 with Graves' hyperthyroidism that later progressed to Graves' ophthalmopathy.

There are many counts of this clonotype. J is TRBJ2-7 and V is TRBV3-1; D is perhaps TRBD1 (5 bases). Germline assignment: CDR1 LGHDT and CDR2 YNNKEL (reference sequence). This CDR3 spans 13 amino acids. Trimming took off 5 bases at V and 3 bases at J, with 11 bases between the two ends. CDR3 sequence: CASSAGDSYEQYF. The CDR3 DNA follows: TGTGCCAGCAGCGCCGGCGACAGCTACGAGCAGTACTTC.

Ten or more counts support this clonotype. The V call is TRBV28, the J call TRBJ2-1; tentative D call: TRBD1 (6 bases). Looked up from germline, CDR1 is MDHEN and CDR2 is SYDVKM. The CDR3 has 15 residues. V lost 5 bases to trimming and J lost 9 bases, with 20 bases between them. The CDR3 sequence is CASSHDRLGWGEQFF. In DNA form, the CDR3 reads TGTGCCAGCAGTCATGACAGGCTAGGGTGGGGTGAGCAGTTCTTC.

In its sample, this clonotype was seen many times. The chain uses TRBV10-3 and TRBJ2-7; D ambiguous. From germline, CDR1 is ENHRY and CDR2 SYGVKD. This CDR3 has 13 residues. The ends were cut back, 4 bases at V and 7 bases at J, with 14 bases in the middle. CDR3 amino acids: CAISVELYEEQYF. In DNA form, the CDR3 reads TGTGCCATCAGTGTAGAGCTGTACGAAGAGCAGTACTTC.

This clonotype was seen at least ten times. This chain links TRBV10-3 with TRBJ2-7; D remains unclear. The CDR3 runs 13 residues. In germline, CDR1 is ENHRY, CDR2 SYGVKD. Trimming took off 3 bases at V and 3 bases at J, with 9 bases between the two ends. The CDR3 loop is CAISDRYGYEQYF. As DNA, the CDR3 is TGTGCCATCAGTGATAGGTATGGCTACGAGCAGTACTTC.

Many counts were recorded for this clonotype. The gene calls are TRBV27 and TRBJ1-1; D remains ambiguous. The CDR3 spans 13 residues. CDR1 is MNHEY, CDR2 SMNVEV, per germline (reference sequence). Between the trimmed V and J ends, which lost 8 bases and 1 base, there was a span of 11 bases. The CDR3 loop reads CASSMAGNTEAFF. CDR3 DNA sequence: TGTGCCAGCTCTATGGCAGGGAACACTGAAGCTTTCTTT.

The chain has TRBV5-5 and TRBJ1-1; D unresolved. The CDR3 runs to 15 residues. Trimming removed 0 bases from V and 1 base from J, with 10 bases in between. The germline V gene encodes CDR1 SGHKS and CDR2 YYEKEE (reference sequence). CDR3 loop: CASSLGNFRNTEAFF. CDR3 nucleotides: TGTGCCAGCAGCTTGGGGAACTTTAGGAACACTGAAGCTTTCTTT.

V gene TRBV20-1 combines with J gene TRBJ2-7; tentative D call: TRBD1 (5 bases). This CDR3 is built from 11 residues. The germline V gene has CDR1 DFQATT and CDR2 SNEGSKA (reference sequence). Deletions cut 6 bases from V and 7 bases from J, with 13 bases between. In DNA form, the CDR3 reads TGCAGTGCCTATTACCAGGGTGAGCAGTACTTC. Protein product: CSAYYQGEQYF.